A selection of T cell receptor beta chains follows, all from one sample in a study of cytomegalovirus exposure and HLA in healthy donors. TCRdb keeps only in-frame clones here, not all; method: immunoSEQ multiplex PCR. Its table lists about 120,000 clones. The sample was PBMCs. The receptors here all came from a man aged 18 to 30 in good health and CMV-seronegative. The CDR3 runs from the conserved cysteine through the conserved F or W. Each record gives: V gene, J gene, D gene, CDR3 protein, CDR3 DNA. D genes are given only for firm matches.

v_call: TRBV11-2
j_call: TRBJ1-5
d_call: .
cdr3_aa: CASSLGGGWQPQHF
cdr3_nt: TGTGCCAGCAGCTTAGGGGGGGGCTGGCAGCCCCAGCATTTT

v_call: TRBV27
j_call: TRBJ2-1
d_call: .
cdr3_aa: CASSFVRSGPEGSYNEQFF
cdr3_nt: TGTGCCAGCAGTTTCGTTAGATCCGGGCCGGAGGGCTCCTACAATGAGCAGTTCTTC

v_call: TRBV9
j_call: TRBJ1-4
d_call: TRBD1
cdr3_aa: CASSPDRGGNEKLFF
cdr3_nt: TGTGCCAGCAGCCCGGACAGGGGGGGAAATGAAAAACTGTTTTTT

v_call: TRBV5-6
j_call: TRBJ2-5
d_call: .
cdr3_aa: CASSSTGYQETQYF
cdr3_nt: TGTGCCAGCAGCTCGACCGGGTACCAAGAGACCCAGTACTTC

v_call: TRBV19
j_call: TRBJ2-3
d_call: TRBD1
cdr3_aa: CASSPDRGDTQYF
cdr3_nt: TGTGCCAGTAGCCCGGACAGGGGAGATACGCAGTATTTT

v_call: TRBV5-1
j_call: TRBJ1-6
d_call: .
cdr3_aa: CASSLQGRDSPLHF
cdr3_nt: TGCGCCAGCAGCTTGCAGGGGAGGGATTCACCCCTCCACTTT

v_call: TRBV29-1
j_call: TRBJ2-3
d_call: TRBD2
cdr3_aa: CSVEWEGGTDTQYF
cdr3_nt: TGCAGCGTTGAGTGGGAGGGTGGAACAGATACGCAGTATTTT

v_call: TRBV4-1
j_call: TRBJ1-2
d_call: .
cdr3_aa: CASSQPQVRYGYTF
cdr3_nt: TGCGCCAGCAGCCAACCCCAGGTTCGATATGGCTACACCTTC

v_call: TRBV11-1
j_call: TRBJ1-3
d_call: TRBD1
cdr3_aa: CASSSTTGAGNTIYF
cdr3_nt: TGTGCCAGCAGCTCCACCACAGGGGCCGGAAACACCATATATTTT

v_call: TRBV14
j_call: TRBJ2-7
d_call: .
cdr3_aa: CASSRDDYDGVGQYF
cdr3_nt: TGTGCCAGCAGCCGAGACGACTACGATGGGGTTGGGCAGTACTTC

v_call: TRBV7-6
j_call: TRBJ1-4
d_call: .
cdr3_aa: CASSSENGQALEKLFF
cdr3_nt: TGTGCCAGCAGCTCCGAGAATGGGCAGGCCCTAGAAAAACTGTTTTTT

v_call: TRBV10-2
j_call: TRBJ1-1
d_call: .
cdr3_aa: CASSDSGLSGAEAFF
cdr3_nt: TGCGCCAGCAGTGACTCGGGCCTGTCGGGGGCTGAAGCTTTCTTT

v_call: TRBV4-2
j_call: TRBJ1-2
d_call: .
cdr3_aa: CASSLELGADGYTF
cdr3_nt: TGTGCCAGCAGCCTAGAGCTAGGGGCGGATGGCTACACCTTC

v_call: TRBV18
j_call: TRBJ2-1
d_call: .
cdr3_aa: CASSPPTQNRYEQFF
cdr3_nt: TGTGCCAGCTCACCACCAACTCAAAACCGCTATGAGCAGTTCTTC

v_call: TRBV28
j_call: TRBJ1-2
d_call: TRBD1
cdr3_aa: CASSFRDRSYNGYTF
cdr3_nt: TGTGCCAGCAGTTTTCGGGACAGATCCTACAATGGCTACACCTTC

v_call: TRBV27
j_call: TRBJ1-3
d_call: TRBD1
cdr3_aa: CASSPLRGNSGNTIYF
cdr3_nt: TGTGCCAGCAGTCCCCTCAGGGGGAACTCTGGAAACACCATATATTTT

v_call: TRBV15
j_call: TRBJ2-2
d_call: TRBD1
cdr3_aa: CAASITGGAGELFF
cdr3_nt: TGTGCCGCCAGCATAACAGGGGGCGCCGGGGAGCTGTTTTTT

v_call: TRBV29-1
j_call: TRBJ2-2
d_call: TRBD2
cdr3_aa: CSVNRAGENTGELFF
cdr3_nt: TGCAGCGTTAATCGAGCGGGGGAGAACACCGGGGAGCTGTTTTTT

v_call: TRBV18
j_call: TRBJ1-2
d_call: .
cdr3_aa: CASSPITPAGRAQDYGYTF
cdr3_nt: TGTGCCAGCTCACCGATCACCCCCGCGGGGAGGGCACAAGACTATGGCTACACCTTC

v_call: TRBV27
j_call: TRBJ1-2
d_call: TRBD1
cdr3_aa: CASSFKQTGGDYGYTF
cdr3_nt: TGTGCCAGCAGTTTCAAACAGACAGGGGGCGACTATGGCTACACCTTC

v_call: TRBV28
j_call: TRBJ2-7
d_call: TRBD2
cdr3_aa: CATGGVGEQYF
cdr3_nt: TGTGCCACCGGGGGGGTAGGCGAGCAGTACTTC

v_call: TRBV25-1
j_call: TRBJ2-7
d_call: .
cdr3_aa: CASSETRLEESHEQYF
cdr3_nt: TGTGCCAGCAGTGAGACCAGGTTGGAGGAGTCCCACGAGCAGTACTTC

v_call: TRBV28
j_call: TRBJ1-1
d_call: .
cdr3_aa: CASHHNTEAFF
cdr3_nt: TGTGCCAGCCATCATAACACTGAAGCTTTCTTT

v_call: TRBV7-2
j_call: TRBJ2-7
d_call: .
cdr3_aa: CASSPNGNHNYEQYF
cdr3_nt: TGTGCCAGCAGTCCCAACGGGAACCACAACTACGAGCAGTACTTC

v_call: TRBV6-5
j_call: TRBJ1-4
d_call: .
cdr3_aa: CASSYSGGEKLFF
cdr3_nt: TGTGCCAGCAGTTACTCGGGGGGGGAAAAACTGTTTTTT

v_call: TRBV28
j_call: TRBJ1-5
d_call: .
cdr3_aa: CASSQRVNSNQPQHF
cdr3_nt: TGTGCCAGCAGTCAGCGGGTCAATAGCAATCAGCCCCAGCATTTT

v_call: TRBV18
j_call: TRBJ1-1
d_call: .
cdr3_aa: CASERPGSTEAFF
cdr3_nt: TGTGCCAGCGAACGCCCCGGGAGCACTGAAGCTTTCTTT

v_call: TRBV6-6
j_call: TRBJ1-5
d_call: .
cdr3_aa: CASSNPSGWNQPQHF
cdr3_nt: TGTGCCAGCAGTAACCCCTCAGGCTGGAATCAGCCCCAGCATTTT

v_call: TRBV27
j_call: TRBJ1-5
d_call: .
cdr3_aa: CASSLSGVGQPQHF
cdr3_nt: TGTGCCAGCAGTTTATCGGGAGTCGGGCAGCCCCAGCATTTT

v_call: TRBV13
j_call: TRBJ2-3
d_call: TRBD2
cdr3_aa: CASSPSGGYTDTQYF
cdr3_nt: TGTGCCAGCAGCCCGAGCGGGGGGTACACAGATACGCAGTATTTT

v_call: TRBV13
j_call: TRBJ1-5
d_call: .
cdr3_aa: CASSLRFGAGDNQPQHF
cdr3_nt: TGTGCCAGCAGCTTAAGGTTTGGGGCCGGAGATAATCAGCCCCAGCATTTT

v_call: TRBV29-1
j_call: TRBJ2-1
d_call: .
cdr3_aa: CSAQGSYNEQFF
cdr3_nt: TGCAGCGCTCAGGGGTCCTACAATGAGCAGTTCTTC

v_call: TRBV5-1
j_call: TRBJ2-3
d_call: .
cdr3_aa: CASSGEVLGDTQYF
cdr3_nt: TGCGCCAGCAGCGGGGAGGTATTGGGAGATACGCAGTATTTT

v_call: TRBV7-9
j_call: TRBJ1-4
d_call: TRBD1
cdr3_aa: CASSSLDRSEKLFF
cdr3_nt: TGTGCCAGCAGCTCCCTGGACAGGAGCGAAAAACTGTTTTTT

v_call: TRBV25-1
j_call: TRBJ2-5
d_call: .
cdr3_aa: CASSESRVEETQYF
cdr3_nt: TGTGCCAGCAGTGAATCCAGGGTTGAAGAGACCCAGTACTTC

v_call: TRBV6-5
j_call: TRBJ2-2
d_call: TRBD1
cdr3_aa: CASSYSGTALTGELFF
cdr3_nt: TGTGCCAGCAGTTATTCCGGGACAGCCCTTACCGGGGAGCTGTTTTTT

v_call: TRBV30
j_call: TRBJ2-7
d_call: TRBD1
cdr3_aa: CAWTDRDEQYF
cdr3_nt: TGTGCCTGGACGGACAGGGACGAGCAGTACTTC

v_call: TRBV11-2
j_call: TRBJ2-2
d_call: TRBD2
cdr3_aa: CASSRTSGINTGELFF
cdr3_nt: TGTGCCAGCAGCCGTACTAGCGGGATAAACACCGGGGAGCTGTTTTTT

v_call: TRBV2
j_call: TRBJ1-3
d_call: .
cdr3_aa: CASSEGWGGLSGNTIYF
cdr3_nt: TGTGCCAGCAGTGAAGGTTGGGGCGGCCTCTCTGGAAACACCATATATTTT

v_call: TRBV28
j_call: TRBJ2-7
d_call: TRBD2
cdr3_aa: CASAGLAGATYEQYF
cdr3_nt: TGTGCCAGCGCAGGACTAGCGGGAGCGACCTACGAGCAGTACTTC

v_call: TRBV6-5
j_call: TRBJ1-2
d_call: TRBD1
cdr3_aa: CASRPGQGNYGYTF
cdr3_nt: TGTGCCAGCAGGCCTGGACAGGGCAACTATGGCTACACCTTC

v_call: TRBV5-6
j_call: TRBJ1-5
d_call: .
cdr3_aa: CASSLAAVQPQHF
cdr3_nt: TGTGCCAGCAGCTTGGCTGCGGTTCAGCCCCAGCATTTT

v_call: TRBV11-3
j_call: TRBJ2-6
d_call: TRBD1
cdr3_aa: CASSFIGTGISGANVLTF
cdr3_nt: TGTGCCAGCAGCTTTATCGGGACAGGGATCTCTGGGGCCAACGTCCTGACTTTC

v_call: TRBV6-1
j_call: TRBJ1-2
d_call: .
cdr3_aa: CASTLEGTMGGYTF
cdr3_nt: TGTGCCAGCACACTTGAGGGTACGATGGGTGGCTACACCTTC

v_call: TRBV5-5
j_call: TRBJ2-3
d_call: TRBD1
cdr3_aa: CAGGQGGDTQYF
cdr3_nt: TGTGCCGGTGGACAGGGCGGCGATACGCAGTATTTT

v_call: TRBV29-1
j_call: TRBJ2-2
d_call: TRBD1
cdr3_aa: CSVERQGRYGELFF
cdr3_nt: TGCAGCGTTGAACGACAGGGCCGGTACGGGGAGCTGTTTTTT

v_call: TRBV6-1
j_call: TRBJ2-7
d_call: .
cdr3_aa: CASSAGLSYEQYF
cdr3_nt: TGTGCCAGCTCGGCGGGACTCTCCTACGAGCAGTACTTC

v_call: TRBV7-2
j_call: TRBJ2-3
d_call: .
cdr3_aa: CASSLDGRRDTQYF
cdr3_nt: TGTGCCAGCAGCTTAGACGGGAGACGAGATACGCAGTATTTT

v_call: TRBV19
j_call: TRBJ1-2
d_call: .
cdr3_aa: CASMLRQTYGYTF
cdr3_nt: TGTGCCAGTATGTTAAGACAGACCTATGGCTACACCTTC

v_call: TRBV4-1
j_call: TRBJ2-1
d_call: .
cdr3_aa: CASSQGGSGYNEQFF
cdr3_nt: TGCGCCAGCAGCCAAGGTGGGAGCGGCTACAATGAGCAGTTCTTC

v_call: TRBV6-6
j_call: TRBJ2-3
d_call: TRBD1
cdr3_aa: CASSYWDRKQDTQYF
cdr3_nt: TGTGCCAGCAGTTACTGGGACAGGAAGCAAGATACGCAGTATTTT

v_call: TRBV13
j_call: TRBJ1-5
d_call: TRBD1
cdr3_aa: CASSTQGNQPQHF
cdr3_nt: TGTGCCAGCAGCACACAGGGGAATCAGCCCCAGCATTTT

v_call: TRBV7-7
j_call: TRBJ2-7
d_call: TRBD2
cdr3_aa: CASSFGTTSGGYEQYF
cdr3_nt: TGTGCTAGCAGCTTCGGTACGACTAGCGGGGGATACGAGCAGTACTTC

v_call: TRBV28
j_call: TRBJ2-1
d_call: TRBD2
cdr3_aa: CASSFGTSDYNEQFF
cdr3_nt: TGTGCCAGCAGTTTCGGGACTAGCGACTACAATGAGCAGTTCTTC